A selection of T cell receptor beta chains follows, all from one sample in a study of shared clonotypes between healthy human individuals. Measured with immunoSEQ multiplex PCR; TCRdb has only the in-frame clones, and not every one. The sample includes around 600,000 clones, 85% to 95% of them seen just once. Sequencing was performed on naive CD8+ T cells sorted from blood. The receptors here all came from a woman aged 25 to 45 in good health. The CDR3 runs from the conserved cysteine through the conserved F or W. Fields, in order: CDR3 protein, CDR3 DNA, V gene, CDR3 length, clone size, J gene, D gene. A D gene is named only where the DNA matches it firmly. Clone size, where shown, is once, few, many, or a class for clones that have expanded.

CDR3aa: CASNDRSSGNTIYF
CDR3nt: TGTGCCAGCAACGACAGGTCGTCTGGAAACACCATATATTTT
v_gene: TRBV9
len: 14
abundance: once
j_gene: TRBJ1-3
d_gene: -

CDR3aa: CASKRGGYEQYF
CDR3nt: TGTGCCAGTAAGCGGGGGGGATACGAGCAGTACTTC
v_gene: TRBV28
len: 12
abundance: once
j_gene: TRBJ2-7
d_gene: TRBD2

CDR3aa: CASSFGLLYEQYF
CDR3nt: TGTGCCAGCAGCTTCGGGCTTCTGTACGAGCAGTACTTC
v_gene: TRBV6-1
len: 13
abundance: -
j_gene: TRBJ2-7
d_gene: -

CDR3aa: CASSATSGRRGTQYF
CDR3nt: TGTGCCAGCAGCGCGACTAGCGGGAGGAGGGGCACGCAGTATTTT
v_gene: TRBV5-6
len: 15
abundance: -
j_gene: TRBJ2-3
d_gene: TRBD2

CDR3aa: CASSLARAWEQYF
CDR3nt: TGTGCCAGCAGCTTAGCCCGGGCGTGGGAGCAGTACTTC
v_gene: TRBV11-2
len: 13
abundance: once
j_gene: TRBJ2-7
d_gene: -

CDR3aa: CSVDPREDAFF
CDR3nt: TGCAGCGTTGATCCCAGGGAGGACGCTTTCTTT
v_gene: TRBV29-1
len: 11
abundance: few
j_gene: TRBJ1-1
d_gene: -

CDR3aa: CASSFTGLIPYNEQFF
CDR3nt: TGCGCCAGCAGCTTCACTGGGCTAATCCCATACAATGAGCAGTTCTTC
v_gene: TRBV5-1
len: 16
abundance: -
j_gene: TRBJ2-1
d_gene: -

CDR3aa: CASSLGGNEQFF
CDR3nt: TGTGCCAGCAGCTTAGGAGGGAATGAGCAGTTCTTC
v_gene: TRBV5-4
len: 12
abundance: -
j_gene: TRBJ2-1
d_gene: -

CDR3aa: CASSIEGESEQYF
CDR3nt: TGTGCCAGCAGTATAGAGGGGGAGTCCGAGCAGTACTTC
v_gene: TRBV28
len: 13
abundance: -
j_gene: TRBJ2-7
d_gene: -

CDR3aa: CASSQDRDRGEKLFF
CDR3nt: TGCGCCAGCAGCCAAGATAGGGACAGGGGGGAAAAACTGTTTTTT
v_gene: TRBV4-1
len: 15
abundance: -
j_gene: TRBJ1-4
d_gene: TRBD1

CDR3aa: CASSEYRTSGKGGSYNEQFF
CDR3nt: TGTGCCAGCAGTGAATATAGGACTAGCGGGAAGGGGGGCTCCTACAATGAGCAGTTCTTC
v_gene: TRBV6-1
len: 20
abundance: -
j_gene: TRBJ2-1
d_gene: TRBD2

CDR3aa: CASSDGTNYEQYF
CDR3nt: TGTGCCAGCAGCGACGGGACAAACTACGAGCAGTACTTC
v_gene: TRBV7-9
len: 13
abundance: few
j_gene: TRBJ2-7
d_gene: -

CDR3aa: CASIGSLSYEQYF
CDR3nt: TGTGCCAGCATAGGGTCACTTTCGTACGAGCAGTACTTC
v_gene: TRBV6-1
len: 13
abundance: -
j_gene: TRBJ2-7
d_gene: -

CDR3aa: CASSAGTDYEQYF
CDR3nt: TGTGCCAGCAGCGCCGGGACAGACTACGAGCAGTACTTC
v_gene: TRBV7-7
len: 13
abundance: once
j_gene: TRBJ2-7
d_gene: TRBD1

CDR3aa: CASSSRWGPREQYF
CDR3nt: TGTGCCAGCAGCTCAAGGTGGGGGCCCCGCGAGCAGTACTTC
v_gene: TRBV12-1
len: 14
abundance: once
j_gene: TRBJ2-7
d_gene: -

CDR3aa: CASSLHKGSGELFF
CDR3nt: TGTGCCAGCAGCTTGCATAAGGGCTCCGGGGAGCTGTTTTTT
v_gene: TRBV5-5
len: 14
abundance: -
j_gene: TRBJ2-2
d_gene: -

CDR3aa: CASSQARGTYNEQFF
CDR3nt: TGCGCCAGCAGCCAAGCACGGGGGACCTACAATGAGCAGTTCTTC
v_gene: TRBV4-1
len: 15
abundance: -
j_gene: TRBJ2-1
d_gene: -

CDR3aa: CASSPRVSGFRYNEQFF
CDR3nt: TGTGCCAGCAGCCCCCGTGTGTCGGGATTCCGCTACAATGAGCAGTTCTTC
v_gene: TRBV13
len: 17
abundance: -
j_gene: TRBJ2-1
d_gene: -

CDR3aa: CASGPTENTGELFF
CDR3nt: TGTGCCAGCGGACCGACGGAGAACACCGGGGAGCTGTTTTTT
v_gene: TRBV2
len: 14
abundance: -
j_gene: TRBJ2-2
d_gene: -

CDR3aa: CAIKGLAPDSTDTQYF
CDR3nt: TGTGCCATCAAAGGACTAGCCCCTGACAGCACAGATACGCAGTATTTT
v_gene: TRBV10-3
len: 16
abundance: -
j_gene: TRBJ2-3
d_gene: TRBD2

CDR3aa: CASSLGGLAEHNEQFF
CDR3nt: TGTGCCAGCAGCTTAGGTGGTCTAGCGGAGCACAATGAGCAGTTCTTC
v_gene: TRBV7-9
len: 16
abundance: -
j_gene: TRBJ2-1
d_gene: TRBD2

CDR3aa: CASSLESRLETQYF
CDR3nt: TGTGCCAGCAGCTTGGAATCAAGGCTGGAGACCCAGTACTTC
v_gene: TRBV5-4
len: 14
abundance: -
j_gene: TRBJ2-5
d_gene: -

CDR3aa: CASSFSEAKNIQYF
CDR3nt: TGTGCCAGCAGCTTTTCGGAAGCCAAAAACATTCAGTACTTC
v_gene: TRBV13
len: 14
abundance: -
j_gene: TRBJ2-4
d_gene: -

CDR3aa: CASSLLEGLVYEQYF
CDR3nt: TGTGCCAGCAGCTTGCTCGAGGGCTTGGTATACGAGCAGTACTTC
v_gene: TRBV7-9
len: 15
abundance: -
j_gene: TRBJ2-7
d_gene: -

CDR3aa: CASSTESGTSGNTIYF
CDR3nt: TGTGCCAGTAGTACCGAGTCGGGGACCTCTGGAAACACCATATATTTT
v_gene: TRBV19
len: 16
abundance: once
j_gene: TRBJ1-3
d_gene: -

CDR3aa: CASRSRASPGYTF
CDR3nt: TGTGCCAGCCGTTCGAGGGCGTCACCTGGCTACACCTTC
v_gene: TRBV28
len: 13
abundance: -
j_gene: TRBJ1-2
d_gene: -

CDR3aa: CAVDLGYTF
CDR3nt: TGTGCCGTCGACCTTGGCTACACCTTC
v_gene: TRBV30
len: 9
abundance: few
j_gene: TRBJ1-2
d_gene: -

CDR3aa: CASSSFMGTGDEEQYF
CDR3nt: TGTGCCAGCAGCTCATTTATGGGGACAGGGGATGAAGAGCAGTACTTC
v_gene: TRBV7-9
len: 16
abundance: -
j_gene: TRBJ2-7
d_gene: TRBD1

CDR3aa: CASSIEGSGANVLTF
CDR3nt: TGTGCCAGTAGTATAGAAGGCTCTGGGGCCAACGTCCTGACTTTC
v_gene: TRBV19
len: 15
abundance: -
j_gene: TRBJ2-6
d_gene: -

CDR3aa: CAWTGQDEKLFF
CDR3nt: TGTGCCTGGACCGGACAGGATGAAAAACTGTTTTTT
v_gene: TRBV30
len: 12
abundance: few
j_gene: TRBJ1-4
d_gene: TRBD1

CDR3aa: CASSQSSSYNSPLHF
CDR3nt: TGCGCCAGCAGCCAAAGCAGCTCCTATAATTCACCCCTCCACTTT
v_gene: TRBV4-1
len: 15
abundance: -
j_gene: TRBJ1-6
d_gene: -

CDR3aa: CASSLSTGASYEQYF
CDR3nt: TGTGCCAGCAGTTTATCGACAGGGGCAAGCTACGAGCAGTACTTC
v_gene: TRBV27
len: 15
abundance: -
j_gene: TRBJ2-7
d_gene: TRBD1

CDR3aa: CSVEWQGLAEQYF
CDR3nt: TGCAGCGTTGAGTGGCAGGGTTTGGCCGAGCAGTACTTC
v_gene: TRBV29-1
len: 13
abundance: -
j_gene: TRBJ2-7
d_gene: -

CDR3aa: CASRNTPYEQYF
CDR3nt: TGTGCCAGCCGAAATACCCCCTACGAGCAGTACTTC
v_gene: TRBV27
len: 12
abundance: -
j_gene: TRBJ2-7
d_gene: -

CDR3aa: CASSLRQGTDTQYF
CDR3nt: TGTGCCAGCAGTCTCCGACAGGGTACAGATACGCAGTATTTT
v_gene: TRBV27
len: 14
abundance: -
j_gene: TRBJ2-3
d_gene: TRBD1

CDR3aa: CASSLQASGQVNTEAFF
CDR3nt: TGTGCCAGCAGTTTACAAGCCTCCGGACAGGTGAACACTGAAGCTTTCTTT
v_gene: TRBV28
len: 17
abundance: -
j_gene: TRBJ1-1
d_gene: TRBD1

CDR3aa: CASLRDYLSYEQYF
CDR3nt: TGTGCCAGCCTACGGGACTACCTTTCCTACGAGCAGTACTTC
v_gene: TRBV6-1
len: 14
abundance: -
j_gene: TRBJ2-7
d_gene: TRBD2

CDR3aa: CAWSEGMGPNEKLFF
CDR3nt: TGTGCCTGGAGTGAAGGAATGGGCCCTAATGAAAAACTGTTTTTT
v_gene: TRBV30
len: 15
abundance: -
j_gene: TRBJ1-4
d_gene: -

CDR3aa: CASSFSSGNYEQYF
CDR3nt: TGTGCCAGCAGTTTCTCTAGCGGGAACTACGAGCAGTACTTC
v_gene: TRBV28
len: 14
abundance: -
j_gene: TRBJ2-7
d_gene: TRBD2

CDR3aa: CASSQDQGGSAGGYTF
CDR3nt: TGCGCCAGCAGCCAAGATCAGGGTGGCAGCGCCGGCGGCTACACCTTC
v_gene: TRBV4-1
len: 16
abundance: once
j_gene: TRBJ1-2
d_gene: -

CDR3aa: CASSLSDGQGDGGYTF
CDR3nt: TGTGCCAGCAGTTTATCGGACGGGCAGGGGGACGGTGGCTACACCTTC
v_gene: TRBV27
len: 16
abundance: -
j_gene: TRBJ1-2
d_gene: TRBD1

CDR3aa: CASSVGSGPTAGELFF
CDR3nt: TGTGCCAGCAGCGTAGGATCGGGCCCGACGGCCGGGGAGCTGTTTTTT
v_gene: TRBV9
len: 16
abundance: -
j_gene: TRBJ2-2
d_gene: -

CDR3aa: CASSQEAYPNYGYTF
CDR3nt: TGTGCCAGCAGCCAAGAAGCATACCCTAACTATGGCTACACCTTC
v_gene: TRBV4-2
len: 15
abundance: -
j_gene: TRBJ1-2
d_gene: -